The 4 T cell receptor beta chains below come from one sample, sequenced in a study of T cell clonality in common variable immunodeficiency. Sequencing was performed with immunoSEQ multiplex PCR; in TCRdb, only in-frame clones are kept and a portion is missing. The sample has about 40,000 clones, none seen only once. The sequenced sample was peripheral blood mononuclear cells. The receptors originated from a person between 18 and 69 years old in good health.

To note about this clone: Coverage ceases 3 residues before the CDR3 finishes, and the germline J gene fills in the end. The gene calls are TRBV7-8 and TRBJ1-5; no clear D. The CDR3 runs 13 residues. V was trimmed by 1 base and J by 3 bases, leaving 4 bases between them. The germline gives CDR1 SGHVS, CDR2 FQNEAQ. CDR3 in amino acids: CASSLVHNQPQHF. The sequenced CDR3 bases are TGTGCCAGCAGCTTAGTCCACAATCAGCCC.

Many counts were recorded for this clone. The read comes to an end 3 residues before the CDR3 does, leaving the germline J gene to fill in the end. V usage is TRBV2 and J usage is TRBJ2-7; the D gene is possibly TRBD2 (6 bases). V lost 4 bases and J 4 bases, leaving 17 bases between the germline ends. The length of the CDR3 is 15 residues. Germline CDR1 reads SNHLY; CDR2 reads FYNNEI. The covered CDR3 bases are TGTGCCAGCAGTGTTGAGCGGACCGGGGGATACGAG. Translating it yields CASSVERTGGYE. In full, the CDR3 is CASSVERTGGYEQYF.

This clone has just a few counts. The read gets to within 3 residues of the CDR3 end, and the germline J gene fills in the rest. The rearrangement joins TRBV19 to TRBJ2-3, with D tentatively TRBD2 (5 bases). The V gene's germline CDR1 is LNHDA and CDR2 SQIVND (reference sequence). The CDR3 length is 15 residues. CDR3 amino acids: CASSIQRISNQPQYF. Partial CDR3 DNA: TGTGCCAGTAGTATCCAGCGGATTAGCAATCAGCCG. Together with reference TRBV19 and TRBJ2-3, the CDR3 gives the full variable domain: DGGITQSPKYLFRKEGQNVTLSCEQNLNHDAMYWYRQDPGQGLRLIYYSQIVNDFQKGDIAEGYSVSREKKESFPLTVTSAQKNPTAFYLCASSIQRISNQPQYFGPGTRLTVL.

As to this clone: The read ends 3 residues shy of where the CDR3 ends; the end is completed using the germline J gene. The chain employs TRBV7-8 and TRBJ1-2; D gene unclear. The CDR3 is made up of 11 amino acids. CDR1 and CDR2 (germline): SGHVS, FQNEAQ. The CDR3 protein is CASSLGTDYTF. CDR3 DNA, as far as it was read: TGTGCCAGCAGCTTAGGGACTGAC.